The 30 T cell receptor beta chains below were found in one sample sequenced in a study of T cell changes during pregnancy in multiple sclerosis. Produced via immunoSEQ multiplex PCR; TCRdb's table is partial and in-frame only. The sample has about 60,000 clones; 92% are singletons. Material: CD4+ T cells from peripheral blood mononuclear cells, obtained in the second trimester of pregnancy. All receptors derive from a female donor with multiple sclerosis, enrolled in a pregnancy study.

The chain couples TRBV5-6 to TRBJ1-2; 8 bases agree with TRBD1. Germline CDR1 and CDR2: SGHDT and YYEEEE. The CDR3 consists of 15 residues. The V segment lost 3 bases and the J segment 3 bases; nucleotides outside the gene matches: 7. DNA for the CDR3: TGTGCCAGCAGCTCCCCGGGACAGGAAGACTATGGCTACACCTTC. Protein sequence: CASSSPGQEDYGYTF. The variable domain in full, completed from reference TRBV5-6 and TRBJ1-2, reads DAGVTQSPTHLIKTRGQQVTLRCSPKSGHDTVSWYQQALGQGPQFIFQYYEEEERQRGNFPDRFSGHQFPNYSSELNVNALLLGDSALYLCASSSPGQEDYGYTFGSGTRLTVV.

J is TRBJ2-1 and V is TRBV5-1; 7 bases agree with TRBD2. The germline gives CDR1 SGHRS, CDR2 YFSETQ. The CDR3 covers 14 residues. The ends lost 0 bases at V and 6 bases at J; junction bases unmatched: 3. Written as DNA, the CDR3 is TGCGCCAGCAGCTTGGTCCGACTAGCCAATGAGCAGTTCTTC. Protein: CASSLVRLANEQFF.

The V call is TRBV11-2, the J call TRBJ2-3; 8 bases are shared with TRBD2. V lost 2 bases and J lost 0; bases outside the gene matches: 4. The CDR3 has 16 residues. CDR1 SGHAT and CDR2 FQNNGV come from the germline V gene. CDR3 region: CASSLLAGLSTDTQYF. The CDR3 region has the DNA TGTGCCAGCAGCTTATTAGCGGGACTGAGCACAGATACGCAGTATTTT.

The chain carries TRBV2 and TRBJ1-4; D gene unclear. In germline, CDR1 is SNHLY, CDR2 FYNNEI. Trimming took off 3 bases at V and 5 bases at J, with 13 bases between the two ends. The CDR3 extends over 15 amino acids. CDR3 protein: CASSDQTQWNEKLFF. The DNA for the CDR3 is TGTGCCAGCAGTGATCAGACTCAGTGGAATGAAAAACTGTTTTTT.

The rearrangement uses TRBV10-3 and TRBJ2-1, with 12 positions matching TRBD2. Germline CDR1 reads ENHRY; CDR2 reads SYGVKD. This CDR3 is built from 15 residues. The trim removed 7 bases at V and 1 base at J, leaving 2 bases unmatched. The DNA of the CDR3 is TGTGCCATCAAAGGGACTAGCGGGTCCTACAATGAGCAGTTCTTC. Residues: CAIKGTSGSYNEQFF.

This sequence joins TRBV7-2 and TRBJ2-7; 8 bases match TRBD1. The CDR3 covers 16 residues. V trimming: 5 bases; J trimming: 5 bases; junction bases outside the gene matches: 14. Germline V CDR1 and CDR2: SGHTA, FQGNSA. The CDR3 loop reads CASSLSPANRGNEQYF. The CDR3 nucleotides read TGTGCCAGCAGCCTAAGTCCCGCGAACAGGGGGAACGAGCAGTACTTC. Combining the CDR3 with reference TRBV7-2 and TRBJ2-7 gives the whole variable domain GAGVSQSPSNKVTEKGKDVELRCDPISGHTALYWYRQSLGQGLEFLIYFQGNSAPDKSGLPSDRFSAERTGGSVSTLTIQRTQQEDSAVYLCASSLSPANRGNEQYFGPGTRLTVT.

The chain is built from TRBV19 and TRBJ2-1, with TRBD1 matching over 8 bases. With 0 bases clipped from V and 9 bases from J, the junction kept 4 bases outside the gene matches. This CDR3 contains 14 residues. Germline lookup yields CDR1 LNHDA and CDR2 SQIVND (reference sequence). The CDR3 loop reads CASSIEAQGGEQFF. The CDR3 DNA is TGTGCCAGTAGTATAGAGGCACAGGGGGGTGAGCAGTTCTTC. Filled out from reference TRBV19 and TRBJ2-1, the complete variable domain reads DGGITQSPKYLFRKEGQNVTLSCEQNLNHDAMYWYRQDPGQGLRLIYYSQIVNDFQKGDIAEGYSVSREKKESFPLTVTSAQKNPTAFYLCASSIEAQGGEQFFGPGTRLTVL.

The chain has TRBV7-9 and TRBJ2-3; 10 nucleotides match TRBD1. V lost 4 bases to trimming and J lost 5 bases; unmatched junction nucleotides: 9. The CDR3 runs 16 residues. Germline CDR1 is SEHNR and CDR2 is FQNEAQ (reference sequence). As DNA, the CDR3 is TGTGCCAGCAGCTCGGGGGGGACAGGGGTTAGAGATACGCAGTATTTT. It encodes CASSSGGTGVRDTQYF. The full variable domain, its missing parts supplied by reference TRBV7-9 and TRBJ2-3, is DTGVSQNPRHKITKRGQNVTFRCDPISEHNRLYWYRQTLGQGPEFLTYFQNEAQLEKSRLLSDRFSAERPKGSFSTLEIQRTEQGDSAMYLCASSSGGTGVRDTQYFGPGTRLTVL.

This chain links TRBV4-1 with TRBJ1-2, with no clear D. The CDR3 extends over 15 amino acids. Deletions cut 0 bases from V and 4 bases from J, with 12 bases between. CDR1 and CDR2 (germline): MGHRA, YSYEKL. CDR3 loop: CASSQEEGWSYGYTF. DNA for the CDR3: TGCGCCAGCAGCCAAGAAGAGGGCTGGAGCTATGGCTACACCTTC.

This chain links TRBV29-1 with TRBJ2-7, with D possibly matching TRBD2 (6 bases). This CDR3 comprises 13 residues. Trimming stripped 4 bases from V and 5 bases from J, with 15 bases between. Germline loops: CDR1 SQVTM, CDR2 ANQGSEA. CDR3 loop: CSVVGTVPHEQYF. For the CDR3, the DNA is TGCAGCGTTGTGGGGACTGTGCCTCACGAGCAGTACTTC.

This sequence joins TRBV5-1 and TRBJ1-4; the match to TRBD1 covers 9 bases. The CDR3 runs to 15 residues. The germline V gene encodes CDR1 SGHRS and CDR2 YFSETQ. V was pared by 4 bases and J by 8 bases, with 9 bases of the junction left unmatched. DNA of the CDR3: TGCGCCAGCAGCGATGGGGACAGGGCAGGGGAAAAACTGTTTTTT. Its protein is CASSDGDRAGEKLFF.

This clone was observed a handful of times. The chain has TRBV4-2 and TRBJ2-7, with 8 nucleotides matching TRBD2. V dropped 3 bases and J dropped 0; count of bases not matched to a gene: 10. The CDR3 runs to 17 residues. The germline V gene has CDR1 LGHNA and CDR2 YNFKEQ. CDR3 protein: CASSHLPGLGYSYEQYF. CDR3 sequence (DNA): TGTGCCAGCAGCCACCTACCGGGACTAGGATACTCCTACGAGCAGTACTTC.

The V and J genes are TRBV19 and TRBJ1-4; D possibly corresponds to TRBD1 (5 bases). CDR3 length: 13 residues. V was shortened by 5 bases and J by 8 bases, with 12 bases between the two germline ends. Germline V gene lookup returns CDR1 LNHDA and CDR2 SQIVND (reference sequence). This CDR3 reads CASSSQGWEKLFF. The CDR3 nucleotides are TGTGCCAGTAGTTCCCAGGGATGGGAAAAACTGTTTTTT. Full variable domain (rest looked up from reference TRBV19 and TRBJ1-4): DGGITQSPKYLFRKEGQNVTLSCEQNLNHDAMYWYRQDPGQGLRLIYYSQIVNDFQKGDIAEGYSVSREKKESFPLTVTSAQKNPTAFYLCASSSQGWEKLFFGSGTQLSVL.

The chain recombines TRBV2 with TRBJ1-4; TRBD1 is a possible D gene (6 bases). V was shortened by 5 bases and J by 2 bases, with 12 bases between the two germline ends. The CDR3 extends over 15 amino acids. CDR1 is SNHLY and CDR2 is FYNNEI in the germline V gene. This chain's CDR3 is CASSSTGTTNEKLFF. In nucleotides, the CDR3 is TGTGCCAGCAGTAGTACAGGGACCACTAATGAAAAACTGTTTTTT.

The V gene is TRBV19, the J gene TRBJ2-5, with TRBD2 identical over 13 bases. J gave up 4 bases and V 5 bases, and 4 bases lay outside the gene matches. CDR1 is LNHDA, CDR2 SQIVND, per germline (reference sequence). This CDR3 spans 15 amino acids. The CDR3 nucleotides are TGTGCCAGTAGTGGGAGACTAGCGGGAGGAGAGACCCAGTACTTC. It specifies CASSGRLAGGETQYF.

The V and J genes are TRBV7-9 and TRBJ1-1, with TRBD1 matching over 7 bases. J was trimmed by 11 bases and V by 4 bases; bases with no gene match: 13. The germline gives CDR1 SEHNR, CDR2 FQNEAQ (reference sequence). The CDR3 extends over 14 amino acids. The CDR3: CASSSGQRVSGAFF. The CDR3 region has the DNA TGTGCCAGCAGCTCGGGACAGCGAGTATCGGGGGCTTTCTTT. The full variable domain, its missing parts supplied by reference TRBV7-9 and TRBJ1-1, is DTGVSQNPRHKITKRGQNVTFRCDPISEHNRLYWYRQTLGQGPEFLTYFQNEAQLEKSRLLSDRFSAERPKGSFSTLEIQRTEQGDSAMYLCASSSGQRVSGAFFGQGTRLTVV.

This CDR3 reads CASSLASRGGGTF. CDR3 nucleotide sequence: TGTGCCAGCAGCTTAGCGTCCAGGGGCGGGGGCACCTTC. The J gene is TRBJ1-2, the V gene TRBV7-2, with D maybe TRBD1 (6 bases). This CDR3 has 13 amino acids. Germline V gene sequence: CDR1 SGHTA, CDR2 FQGNSA. V shed 0 bases and J shed 13 bases, with 15 bases lying between them.

The J gene is TRBJ2-3, the V gene TRBV25-1; TRBD1 matches 8 bases. There are 13 residues in the CDR3. J gave up 6 bases and V 2 bases, and 1 base lay outside the gene matches. Germline V gives CDR1 MGHDK, CDR2 SYGVNS. The CDR3 loop is CASSETGGDTQYF. The CDR3 DNA follows: TGTGCCAGCAGTGAAACAGGGGGGGATACGCAGTATTTT.

This clone was detected once. The chain links TRBV28 to TRBJ1-1; the D is unclear. V lost 4 bases and J 5 bases, leaving 14 bases between the germline ends. Germline CDR1 reads MDHEN; CDR2 reads SYDVKM. This CDR3 has 14 residues. CDR3 sequence: CASSSERWNTEAFF. The CDR3 coding sequence is TGTGCCAGCAGTTCCGAGCGGTGGAATACTGAAGCTTTCTTT.

The V gene is TRBV7-9, the J gene TRBJ2-2; 7 nucleotides align to TRBD2. Germline lookup yields CDR1 SEHNR and CDR2 FQNEAQ (reference sequence). With 5 bases clipped from V and 5 bases from J, the junction kept 5 bases outside the gene matches. CDR3 size: 14 residues. The CDR3 here is CASSQVGGTGELFF. For the CDR3, the DNA is TGTGCCAGCAGCCAGGTCGGGGGGACCGGGGAGCTGTTTTTT. Based on the CDR3 plus reference TRBV7-9 and TRBJ2-2, the full variable domain is DTGVSQNPRHKITKRGQNVTFRCDPISEHNRLYWYRQTLGQGPEFLTYFQNEAQLEKSRLLSDRFSAERPKGSFSTLEIQRTEQGDSAMYLCASSQVGGTGELFFGEGSRLTVL.

V usage is TRBV11-3 and J usage is TRBJ2-7, with D perhaps matching TRBD2 (5 bases). Germline V gene lookup returns CDR1 SGHNT and CDR2 YENEEA. The CDR3 is made up of 13 amino acids. V dropped 6 bases and J dropped 1 base, with 10 bases sitting between them. The CDR3 loop is CASSRGPSYEQYF. The CDR3 nucleotides are TGTGCCAGCAGTCGCGGGCCATCCTACGAGCAGTACTTC.

This chain joins TRBV10-3 and TRBJ1-5; TRBD1 aligns across 8 bases. This CDR3 is built from 16 residues. V lost 3 bases and J lost 0; bases outside the gene matches: 4. Germline CDR1 is ENHRY and CDR2 is SYGVKD. The chain's CDR3 is CAISERTGGSNQPQHF. The CDR3 nucleotides read TGTGCCATCAGTGAAAGAACAGGGGGTAGCAATCAGCCCCAGCATTTT.

The chain combines TRBV27 with TRBJ2-2; D ambiguous. The length of the CDR3 is 15 residues. Germline lookup yields CDR1 MNHEY and CDR2 SMNVEV (reference sequence). Deletions cut 3 bases from V and 0 bases from J, with 8 bases between. The CDR3 is CASSLNGPNTGELFF. In nucleotides, the CDR3 is TGTGCCAGCAGTTTGAACGGTCCGAACACCGGGGAGCTGTTTTTT.

The DNA for the CDR3 is TGTGCCAGCAGCCCAAGCTCAGGGGGCCCCTACGAGCAGTACTTC. This codes for CASSPSSGGPYEQYF. The genes are TRBV7-2 and TRBJ2-7, with 8 bases matching TRBD1. V shed 5 bases and J 2 bases; nucleotides not matched to a gene: 8. The CDR3 length is 15 residues. Germline V CDR1 and CDR2: SGHTA, FQGNSA.

The chain carries TRBV18 and TRBJ1-1; D is uncertain. This CDR3 comprises 14 residues. Per the germline V gene, CDR1 is KGHSH and CDR2 is LQKENI. V dropped 3 bases and J dropped 1 base, with 9 bases sitting between them. In DNA form, the CDR3 reads TGTGCCAGCTCACCGTGGAGGACGAACACTGAAGCTTTCTTT. Translating gives CASSPWRTNTEAFF.

In DNA form, the CDR3 reads TGCGCCAGCAGCCCTAGCTCCTACAATGAGCAGTTCTTC. Amino acid sequence: CASSPSSYNEQFF. The chain couples TRBV5-1 to TRBJ2-1; the D is unclear. Germline V CDR1 and CDR2: SGHRS, YFSETQ. V was shortened by 4 bases and J by 0 bases, with 5 bases between the two germline ends. CDR3 length equals 13 residues.

This clone was detected only a few times. V gene TRBV30 combines with J gene TRBJ1-1; TRBD1 agrees at 7 bases. The CDR3 runs to 11 residues. Germline-derived CDR1 and CDR2 are GTSNPN and SVGIG (reference sequence). The V segment lost 4 bases and the J segment 10 bases; nucleotides outside the gene matches: 6. CDR3 coding DNA: TGTGCCTGGAAGACAGGGTTTCTAGCTTTCTTT. Amino acid sequence: CAWKTGFLAFF.

The chain joins TRBV5-1 to TRBJ2-1; D gene unclear. Looked up from germline, CDR1 is SGHRS and CDR2 is YFSETQ. The V end was cut by 0 bases, the J end by 2 bases, with 6 bases between. The CDR3 runs to 14 residues. CDR3 sequence: CASSLDSTYNEQFF. The CDR3 nucleotides read TGCGCCAGCAGCTTGGATAGCACCTACAATGAGCAGTTCTTC.

The chain uses TRBV11-2 and TRBJ2-1; maybe TRBD2 (6 bases). Trimming took 3 bases from V and 6 from J, leaving 12 bases between them. The germline V gene encodes CDR1 SGHAT and CDR2 FQNNGV. The CDR3 is 14 residues long. CDR3 sequence: CASSLGGGANEQFF. CDR3 DNA sequence: TGTGCCAGCAGCTTGGGCGGCGGGGCCAATGAGCAGTTCTTC.

The chain uses TRBV18 and TRBJ2-3, with TRBD1 matching 9 bases. The trim removed 6 bases at V and 2 bases at J, leaving 3 bases unmatched. This CDR3 is built from 14 residues. Germline CDR1 is KGHSH and CDR2 is LQKENI. CDR3 in DNA: TGTGCCAGCTCCGGGACAGGGCCCACAGATACGCAGTATTTT. Amino acid sequence: CASSGTGPTDTQYF.